In its sample, the clone carrying this T cell receptor (beta chain) was seen many times. What it binds is not known. This sample is drawn from a study of CD8 T cells in ankylosing spondylitis. Construction of TCR beta libraries was performed using quantitative 5'-RACE with molecular barcodes. A single record per CDR3 protein comes from TCRdb applying MiXCR to the 5' RACE reads. The data contain 50,000 to 60,000 distinct CDR3 sequences, roughly 7.3% of them singletons. Findings and caveats of the study: The study looked at matched synovial fluid samples from ankylosing spondylitis patients. Disease-linked clones were reported to be significantly enriched there.

Deletions cut 9 bases from V and 4 bases from J, with 16 bases between. This CDR3 region has 14 residues. The clonotype comes from a female donor with ankylosing spondylitis or in good health (not recorded which). The V gene is TRBV12-3 or TRBV12-4, the J gene TRBJ1-3; tentatively, D is TRBD1 (5 bases). The specimen sequenced was blood, either unsorted or a sorted T cell fraction (not recorded which). The CDR3 DNA follows: TGTGCCAGTTCAGGAGGGGCGGGAGGAAACACCATATATTTT. As protein: CASSGGAGGNTIYF.